This T cell receptor (beta chain) comes out of a study of OX40 agonist ivuxolimab in advanced cancers. As for the study in general: Treatment of patients was with ivuxolimab, an agonistic anti-OX40 (CD134) antibody. Partial responses were achieved by three patients: one hepatocellular carcinoma, two cutaneous melanoma.

This clone was picked up one time. The data were produced by immunoSEQ multiplex PCR, yet TCRdb's version contains in-frame clones alone and is incomplete. The sample carries around 41,000 clones, around four fifths recorded once. Prior autoimmune disease or systemic immunosuppression barred patients. This clonotype originated in an adult with an advanced solid tumor such as melanoma, head and neck, liver or kidney cancer. Sample: CD4+ or CD8+ T cells sorted from blood, taken in a trial of the OX40 agonist ivuxolimab.

The CDR3 sequence: CASSEFAGTSARLSDTQYF. In DNA, the CDR3 is TGCGCCAGCAGTGAGTTCGCCGGGACTAGCGCCCGACTATCGGATACGCAGTATTTT. The rearrangement uses TRBV10-2 and TRBJ2-3; 10 nucleotides agree with TRBD2. V lost 1 base, J lost 6 bases, and 16 bases stayed unmatched. The CDR3 extends over 19 amino acids. CDR1 is WSHSY and CDR2 is SAAADI in the germline V gene.